This T cell receptor (beta chain) was captured in a study of cytomegalovirus exposure and HLA in healthy donors. The CDR3 runs to 14 residues. Germline V gives CDR1 SGHRS, CDR2 YFSETQ. V lost 0 bases and J 3 bases, leaving 9 bases between the germline ends. Only in-frame clones appear in the TCRdb table, and some are missing; sequencing was by immunoSEQ multiplex PCR. There are hundreds of thousands of clones in the sample; 86% occur only once, and under 0.95% lies in the top ten. The sequencing input was PBMCs. This sequence was found in a woman between 18 and 29 years old in good health and CMV-seronegative. This chain connects TRBV5-1 to TRBJ1-1, with a possible D match to TRBD1 (5 bases). The CDR3 DNA sequence: TGCGCCAGCAGCTTGGACTCAGGGTACACTGAAGCTTTCTTT. The encoded protein is CASSLDSGYTEAFF.